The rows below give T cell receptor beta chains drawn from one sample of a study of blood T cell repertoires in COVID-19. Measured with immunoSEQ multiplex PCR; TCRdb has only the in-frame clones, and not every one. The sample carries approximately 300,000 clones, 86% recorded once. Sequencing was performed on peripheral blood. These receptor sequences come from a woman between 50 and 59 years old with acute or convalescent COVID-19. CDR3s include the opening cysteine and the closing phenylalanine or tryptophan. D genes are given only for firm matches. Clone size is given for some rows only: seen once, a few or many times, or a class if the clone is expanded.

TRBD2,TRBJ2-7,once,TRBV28,TGTGCCAGCAGTTTCAGAGCGGGAGACTCCTACGAGCAGTACTTC,CASSFRAGDSYEQYF
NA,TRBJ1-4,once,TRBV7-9,TGTGCCAGCAGCTTAGGTGTCATAAAAGGGACACGGCGTAATGAAAAACTGTTTTTT,CASSLGVIKGTRRNEKLFF
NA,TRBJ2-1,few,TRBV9,TGTGCCAGCAGCGGAACTAGTATCGCCTACAATGAGCAGTTCTTC,CASSGTSIAYNEQFF
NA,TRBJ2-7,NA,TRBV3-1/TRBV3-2,TGTGCCAGCAGCCAATTCAGCGCTAGCACGTACGAGCAGTACTTC,CASSQFSASTYEQYF
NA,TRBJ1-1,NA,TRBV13,TGTGCCAGCAGCTTTAGGGGCATGAACACTGAAGCTTTCTTT,CASSFRGMNTEAFF
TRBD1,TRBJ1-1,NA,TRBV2,TGTGCCAGCCCGAAGGAGGGATCCGGGACAGGGGACACTGAAGCTTTCTTT,CASPKEGSGTGDTEAFF
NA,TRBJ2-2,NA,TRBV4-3,TGCGCCAGCAGCCAAGGTATCGGAGCGGCAGACACCGGGGAGCTGTTTTTT,CASSQGIGAADTGELFF
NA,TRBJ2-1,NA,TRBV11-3,TGTGCCAGCAGCTTGACTACTAATAGTGAGCAGTTCTTC,CASSLTTNSEQFF
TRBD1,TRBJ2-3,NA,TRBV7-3,TGTGCCAGCAGCGTCAGGGGGCGGATGACAGATACGCAGTATTTT,CASSVRGRMTDTQYF
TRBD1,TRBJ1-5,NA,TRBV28,TGTGCCAGCACCCCCCAGGGGGCAGGGGGTCAGCCCCAGCATTTT,CASTPQGAGGQPQHF